The entry that follows covers one T cell receptor (beta chain) sequence. Its binding antigen is unknown. No base quality information exists; no much larger clone differs at one position. Genomic DNA was isolated from the sorted cells so that the TCRbeta CDR3 region could be sequenced. The immunoSEQ Assay was used to sequence the TCRbeta CDR3 regions. As stored in TCRdb, this immuneACCESS dataset retains in-frame rearrangements with V and J assigned. A fraction of the clones does not appear; measured against another copy, unresolved V genes explain less than half of the discrepancy, and the remainder lacks a known reason. This sample has roughly 130,000 clones in its table, and about 93% of those were observed once. The ten largest account for about 0.15% of the sample. This sample is drawn from a study of OX40 agonist ivuxolimab in advanced cancers. With respect to the entire study: Ivuxolimab was an agonistic, fully human IgG2 monoclonal antibody directed against OX40 (CD134), a costimulatory receptor. Intravenous ivuxolimab was administered to patients every 2 weeks at six dose levels: 0.01, 0.1, 0.3, 1.5, 3 and 10 mg/kg. Among the approximately 50 dose-escalation patients, roughly 20 had hepatocellular carcinoma, roughly 15 melanoma, 9 renal cell carcinoma and 9 head and neck cancer. Patients were allowed to have had prior anti-PD-1, anti-PD-L1 or anti-CTLA-4 therapy, and 40% of the dose-escalation patients had been treated with checkpoint inhibitors. In the dose-escalation cohort, approximately 82% of patients were male, and the mean age was roughly 60 years, with a range of about 23 to 90. Three dose-escalation patients achieved partial responses, one with hepatocellular carcinoma and two with cutaneous melanoma. The paper describes the monotherapy dose-escalation part (N ≈ 52 patients) of the phase I trial of ivuxolimab. Peripheral TCRbeta sequencing was intended to test whether TCR sequence diversity was altered and clonal T-cell expansion was caused by ivuxolimab. The full study reports these points: Antigen specificity was not determined for the clonally expanded peripheral T cells. At doses of 0.1 to 3.0 mg/kg, clonal expansion of both CD4+ and CD8+ blood T cells was observed from baseline to week 6. Low levels of normalized T-cell clonal expansion were also seen in some nonresponding patients. In the 0.1-3.0 mg/kg groups, partial responders were among the patients with the lowest normalized peripheral clonal expansion, particularly in CD8+ T cells. After ivuxolimab, more expanded clones were found on average in CD8+ T cells than in CD4+ T cells.

Including the terminal cysteine and phenylalanine, the CDR3 comprises 15 residues. The kept DNA is CDR3 alone, 45 bases in frame from the first base. V sheds 2 bases and J sheds 1 base, leaving 9 bases between their ends. CDR1 and CDR2 are read off the germline V gene as ENHRY and SYGVKD. The trial excluded patients who had a history of autoimmune disease or who were on systemic immunosuppression. Peripheral blood for TCR sequencing was collected from all dose cohorts at baseline, on cycle 4 day 1, and on cycle 7 day 1. Samples came from an open-label, multicenter, first-in-human phase I dose-escalation trial of ivuxolimab. Adults with locally advanced or metastatic melanoma, renal cell carcinoma, hepatocellular carcinoma or head and neck squamous cell carcinoma were enrolled in the trial. Before TCR sequencing, CD4+ T cells and CD8+ T cells were sorted from peripheral blood as separate populations.

Recombination joined TRBV10-3 with TRBJ2-4; a confident D gene designation cannot be given. This TCR was sampled from an adult with an advanced solid tumor such as melanoma, head and neck, liver or kidney cancer. This sample comprised CD4+ or CD8+ T cells sorted from blood, obtained in a trial of the OX40 agonist ivuxolimab. The CDR3 amino acid sequence is: CAISEIKVAKNIQYF. The nucleotide sequence reads as follows: TGTGCCATCAGTGAGATAAAGGTCGCCAAAAACATTCAGTACTTC.